This TCR beta chain was obtained from a study of blood T cell repertoires in COVID-19. Overall study: There were acute and convalescent COVID-19 samples, and they came from the United States, Italy and Spain. From T cells, B-cell-depleted T cells, or PBMCs came the material, which was cDNA or gDNA.

The age range of participants was about 18 to 95 years, with residence in more than 20 US areas. Sequenced by immunoSEQ multiplex PCR; TCRdb stores in-frame clones only, minus some. The repertoire holds roughly 350,000 clones, with under 95% as singletons. Sequenced material: PBMCs or T cells enriched from blood (not recorded which). This receptor was identified in a woman between 25 and 40 years old who had recovered from COVID-19.

This CDR3 is CASNSGDQPQHF. Written as DNA, the CDR3 is TGTGCCAGCAATTCAGGGGATCAGCCCCAGCATTTT. The chain recombines TRBV2 with TRBJ1-5, with a tentative D call TRBD1 (6 bases). CDR1 is SNHLY, CDR2 FYNNEI, per germline. This CDR3 has 12 amino acids. V was trimmed by 7 bases and J by 5 bases, leaving 9 bases between them.